This passage covers 16 T cell receptor beta chains from one sample sequenced in a study of T cell responses to AZD1222 COVID-19 vaccine. Libraries were prepared by immunoSEQ multiplex PCR; TCRdb keeps only in-frame clonotypes and omits some of them. The sample has some 130,000 clones; roughly 88% are singletons. The sample consisted of peripheral blood, taken 28 days after the second AZD1222 dose. The receptor source for this set is an adult who received the AZD1222 COVID-19 vaccine.

The chain recombines TRBV19 with TRBJ1-3; 9 nucleotides agree with TRBD1. The CDR3 covers 16 residues. J was trimmed by 2 bases and V by 7 bases; bases with no gene match: 9. Germline assignment: CDR1 LNHDA and CDR2 SQIVND (reference sequence). The CDR3 DNA follows: TGTGCCAGTACTAACCACAGGGGGCTGGCTGGAAACACCATATATTTT. Translated, it gives CASTNHRGLAGNTIYF.

V is TRBV29-1 and J is TRBJ2-4; possible D gene TRBD1, 6 bases. The V gene lost 7 bases and the J gene lost 4 bases, with 14 bases spanning the gap. CDR3 length: 13 residues. Germline CDR1 is SQVTM and CDR2 is ANQGSEA. CDR3 nucleotides: TGCAGCGCCGGTTATCAGGGGAAAAACATTCAGTACTTC. Protein product: CSAGYQGKNIQYF.

The chain recombines TRBV2 with TRBJ2-3; D unclear. Germline-derived CDR1 and CDR2 are SNHLY and FYNNEI. The CDR3 runs 15 residues. The V end was cut by 4 bases, the J end by 1 base, with 12 bases between. The DNA of the CDR3 is TGTGCCAGCAGTGTTCGGGCAAGTCGCACAGATACGCAGTATTTT. Encoded protein: CASSVRASRTDTQYF. Full variable domain (rest looked up from reference TRBV2 and TRBJ2-3): EPEVTQTPSHQVTQMGQEVILRCVPISNHLYFYWYRQILGQKVEFLVSFYNNEISEKSEIFDDQFSVERPDGSNFTLKIRSTKLEDSAMYFCASSVRASRTDTQYFGPGTRLTVL.

This clone was found once. This chain connects TRBV24-1 to TRBJ2-7; no clear D. The germline V and J ends were trimmed by 3 bases and 0 bases, with 11 bases remaining between them. Germline V CDR1 and CDR2: KGHDR, SFDVKD. This CDR3 is built from 15 residues. CDR3 in DNA: TGTGCCACCAGTGATAGTAAGCGTATCTCCTACGAGCAGTACTTC. This translates into CATSDSKRISYEQYF.

The chain uses TRBV27 and TRBJ2-1; the D gene is possibly TRBD2 (6 bases). Germline values: CDR1 MNHEY, CDR2 SMNVEV (reference sequence). V was shortened by 8 bases and J by 0 bases, with 14 bases between the two germline ends. The CDR3 is 15 residues long. CDR3 sequence reads: CASQGRGSSYNEQFF. CDR3 nucleotides: TGTGCCAGCCAGGGACGGGGGAGCTCCTACAATGAGCAGTTCTTC.

This chain links TRBV3-1 (or the pseudogene TRBV3-2) with TRBJ2-7; D is unresolved. Germline loops: CDR1 LGHDT, CDR2 YNNKEL (reference sequence). Between the trimmed V and J ends, which lost 9 bases and 5 bases, there was a span of 11 bases. The CDR3 sequence is 11 residues long. Here the CDR3 reads CASGMGNEQYF. CDR3 DNA: TGTGCCAGTGGGATGGGGAACGAGCAGTACTTC.

This chain uses TRBV2 with TRBJ1-3; no firm D call. Germline CDR1 reads SNHLY; CDR2 reads FYNNEI. The CDR3 loop spans 13 amino acids. V lost 3 bases to trimming and J lost 2 bases, with 5 bases between them. The CDR3 bases are TGTGCCAGCAGTGACGAGGCTGGAAACACCATATATTTT. It encodes CASSDEAGNTIYF.

This chain connects TRBV5-4 to TRBJ2-1, with 8 bases identical to TRBD1. The ends lost 4 bases at V and 6 bases at J; junction bases unmatched: 15. Germline-derived CDR1 and CDR2 are SGHNT and YYREEE (reference sequence). There are 17 residues in the CDR3. Here the CDR3 DNA reads TGTGCCAGCAGCCTGATGGTGGGGACAGGCGGCGTCAATGAGCAGTTCTTC. Its protein product is CASSLMVGTGGVNEQFF.

The V gene is TRBV7-9, the J gene TRBJ1-4; D remains unclear. Per germline, CDR1 SEHNR and CDR2 FQNEAQ (reference sequence). The CDR3 is made up of 15 amino acids. Trimming pared 0 bases from V and 5 bases from J, leaving 10 bases between. The CDR3 loop reads CASSLAERRNEKLFF. CDR3 in DNA: TGTGCCAGCAGCTTAGCGGAGCGACGAAATGAAAAACTGTTTTTT.

The V call is TRBV5-1, the J call TRBJ1-4; D gene uncertain. In germline, CDR1 is SGHRS, CDR2 YFSETQ. The CDR3 length is 15 residues. V dropped 1 base and J dropped 8 bases, with 15 bases sitting between them. The CDR3 spells CASSLIWPAEEKLFF. The CDR3 nucleotides are TGCGCCAGCAGCTTGATTTGGCCGGCAGAAGAAAAACTGTTTTTT.

J is TRBJ1-2 and V is TRBV12-5; 7 positions match TRBD1. Germline loops: CDR1 LGHNT, CDR2 FRNRAP. After removal of 6 bases from V and 7 bases from J, the junction contained 8 bases not matched to a gene. The CDR3 totals 13 residues. The CDR3 nucleotides read TGTGCTAGTGGCATCGACAGGGCTCCTGGCTACACCTTC. Amino acid sequence: CASGIDRAPGYTF.

The chain carries TRBV10-3 and TRBJ1-2; 7 bases line up with TRBD1. The CDR3 is made up of 13 amino acids. Germline V CDR1 and CDR2: ENHRY, SYGVKD. Germline trimming cut 8 bases from V and 0 bases from J; bases unmatched to any gene: 3. In DNA form, the CDR3 reads TGTGCCATCCGACAGGGACCTAACTATGGCTACACCTTC. It yields the protein CAIRQGPNYGYTF.

The chain is built from TRBV3-1 (or the pseudogene TRBV3-2) and TRBJ2-1; TRBD2 aligns across 8 bases. The CDR3 is 15 amino acids. V trimming: 6 bases; J trimming: 6 bases; junction bases outside the gene matches: 10. Germline values: CDR1 LGHDT, CDR2 YNNKEL (reference sequence). CDR3 sequence: CASRTAGEGGNEQFF. The CDR3 bases are TGTGCCAGCAGGACAGCGGGAGAAGGAGGCAATGAGCAGTTCTTC.

The genes are TRBV28 and TRBJ2-1, with unresolved D. V gave up 10 bases and J gave up 0 bases, with 16 bases separating them. Germline assignment: CDR1 MDHEN and CDR2 SYDVKM. The CDR3 extends over 15 amino acids. CDR3 residues: CATLWASGSYNEQFF. The CDR3 nucleotides are TGTGCCACCCTATGGGCTAGTGGCTCCTACAATGAGCAGTTCTTC. The whole variable domain, remainder taken from reference TRBV28 and TRBJ2-1, is DVKVTQSSRYLVKRTGEKVFLECVQDMDHENMFWYRQDPGLGLRLIYFSYDVKMKEKGDIPEGYSVSREKKERFSLILESASTNQTSMYLCATLWASGSYNEQFFGPGTRLTVL.

V and J are TRBV9 and TRBJ2-1, with D possibly being TRBD1 or TRBD2 (5 bases each). CDR3 length: 16 residues. Between the trimmed V and J ends, which lost 0 bases and 1 base, there was a span of 11 bases. Per germline, CDR1 SGDLS and CDR2 YYNGEE. The CDR3: CASSVGGGESYNEQFF. For the CDR3, the DNA is TGTGCCAGCAGCGTAGGTGGGGGAGAGTCCTACAATGAGCAGTTCTTC.

The rearrangement joins TRBV27 to TRBJ2-7, with a weak D call TRBD2 (9 bases). CDR1 and CDR2 (germline): MNHEY, SMNVEV (reference sequence). The CDR3 consists of 17 residues. Trimming took 5 bases from V and 0 from J, leaving 20 bases between them. For the CDR3, the DNA is TGTGCCAGCAGTAGATGGACAGGGACTAGCTCCTCCTACGAGCAGTACTTC. It yields the protein CASSRWTGTSSSYEQYF.